This entry is about one T cell receptor (beta chain). The antigen is undetermined. Primers for the PCR totalled 60 Vbeta and 13 Jbeta. Produced via immunoSEQ multiplex PCR; TCRdb's table is partial and in-frame only. The sample has 150,000 to 200,000 clones; about 80% are singletons. The entry originates in a study of cytomegalovirus exposure and HLA in healthy donors. Broader study findings: Analysis was performed later, and it showed HLA-associated TCR beta chains to be more clonally expanded than equally common others.

The CDR3 is made up of 15 amino acids. V dropped 5 bases and J dropped 2 bases, with 15 bases sitting between them. Germline-derived CDR1 and CDR2 are SGHNT and YENEEA. The sequenced sample consisted of PBMCs. This clonotype was obtained from a woman aged 30 to 39 in good health and CMV-seropositive. The chain links TRBV11-3 to TRBJ1-2; possibly TRBD1 for D (6 bases). The CDR3 coding sequence is TGTGCCAGCAGCCCGTCCGGGACAATGAACTATGGCTACACCTTC. Amino acid sequence: CASSPSGTMNYGYTF.